These 20 T cell receptor beta chains share one sample of origin, sequenced in a study of neoadjuvant anti-PD-1 for oral cavity cancer. Clones were read by immunoSEQ multiplex PCR, and TCRdb kept only the in-frame ones, dropping some. Among some 70,000 clones listed, about 85% were seen once. The sample's time point: after neoadjuvant nivolumab, at surgical resection. This sample comprised PBMCs, obtained after nivolumab (anti-PD-1) treatment. All receptors derive from a person aged 35-79 years with oral cavity squamous cell carcinoma.

This rearrangement joins TRBV27 to TRBJ1-4; 11 bases fit TRBD1. Trimming cost V 4 bases and J 7 bases; bases outside gene matches: 2. The CDR3 totals 14 residues. From germline, CDR1 is MNHEY and CDR2 SMNVEV (reference sequence). CDR3 loop: CASSWTGGSEKLFF. CDR3 DNA: TGTGCCAGCAGTTGGACAGGGGGCAGTGAAAAACTGTTTTTT.

This chain joins TRBV12-5 and TRBJ2-1; TRBD2 aligns across 7 bases. With V trimmed by 4 bases and J by 7 bases, 4 bases remained unmatched. CDR3 length equals 13 residues. CDR1 is LGHNT and CDR2 is FRNRAP in the germline V gene. CDR3: CASGSRTRNEQFF. The DNA of the CDR3 is TGTGCTAGTGGTTCCAGGACTAGGAATGAGCAGTTCTTC.

This chain joins TRBV27 and TRBJ2-1, with 9 bases that match TRBD2. Trimming took 6 bases from V and 1 from J; bases not matched to a gene: 7. In germline, CDR1 is MNHEY, CDR2 SMNVEV (reference sequence). CDR3 length equals 16 residues. CDR3 nucleotides: TGTGCCAGCAGCCCTAGCGGGATTGGATCCTACAATGAGCAGTTCTTC. It encodes CASSPSGIGSYNEQFF.

The V call is TRBV6-5, the J call TRBJ2-3; a weak D match, TRBD1 (5 bases). The CDR3 extends over 15 amino acids. With 6 bases removed from V and 5 bases from J, the gap between germline ends came to 18 bases. From germline, CDR1 is MNHEY and CDR2 SVGAGI. For the CDR3, the DNA is TGTGCCAGCAGCCCCCGGGCAAACACAGGAGATACGCAGTATTTT. Its protein is CASSPRANTGDTQYF.

The V gene is TRBV4-2, the J gene TRBJ2-1; a possible D gene is TRBD2 (5 bases). The V end was cut by 1 base, the J end by 5 bases, with 12 bases between. The CDR3 has 15 amino acids. Germline CDR1 and CDR2: LGHNA and YNFKEQ. The CDR3 loop is CASSQAREPHNEQFF. The CDR3 coding sequence is TGTGCCAGCAGCCAAGCTAGGGAGCCCCACAATGAGCAGTTCTTC.

The chain couples TRBV10-1 to TRBJ2-1; the match to TRBD2 covers 9 bases. The CDR3 is made up of 14 amino acids. Germline V CDR1 and CDR2: WNHNN, SYGVQD (reference sequence). Unmatched junction bases numbered 5, after V lost 2 bases and J lost 9 bases. The chain's CDR3 is CASSENSGSGEQFF. In DNA, the CDR3 is TGCGCCAGCAGTGAGAATAGCGGGAGCGGTGAGCAGTTCTTC.

This chain uses TRBV5-4 with TRBJ1-2; 8 positions agree with TRBD1. Germline V gives CDR1 SGHNT, CDR2 YYREEE (reference sequence). The V segment lost 3 bases and the J segment 8 bases; nucleotides outside the gene matches: 18. This CDR3 has 17 amino acids. Here the CDR3 reads CASSSNPLDRVIGGYTF. DNA for the CDR3: TGTGCCAGCAGCTCGAACCCCTTGGACAGGGTAATTGGCGGCTACACCTTC. Drawing the rest from reference TRBV5-4 and TRBJ1-2, the complete variable domain is ETGVTQSPTHLIKTRGQQVTLRCSSQSGHNTVSWYQQALGQGPQFIFQYYREEENGRGNFPPRFSGLQFPNYSSELNVNALELDDSALYLCASSSNPLDRVIGGYTFGSGTRLTVV.

This chain joins TRBV27 and TRBJ1-1; D perhaps matches TRBD1 (6 bases). The V gene's germline CDR1 is MNHEY and CDR2 SMNVEV (reference sequence). The V end lost 3 bases, the J end lost 5 bases, and 10 bases lay between the germline ends. The CDR3 extends over 13 amino acids. The CDR3 reads CASSFGRGTEAFF. CDR3 nucleotides: TGTGCCAGCAGTTTCGGCAGGGGAACTGAAGCTTTCTTT.

V is TRBV6-5 and J is TRBJ2-1, with 7 nucleotides matching TRBD2. The CDR3 consists of 16 residues. The trim removed 0 bases at V and 9 bases at J, leaving 11 bases unmatched. CDR1 and CDR2 from the germline V gene are MNHEY and SVGAGI. CDR3 coding DNA: TGTGCCAGCAGTTACTCCTGGGGGGAGGGGTCGGGTGAGCAGTTCTTC. The encoded protein is CASSYSWGEGSGEQFF.

J is TRBJ2-1 and V is TRBV5-6; D is ambiguous. The CDR3 length is 11 residues. V was cut by 6 bases and J by 9 bases, with 10 bases left in between. The germline V gene has CDR1 SGHDT and CDR2 YYEEEE. For the CDR3, the DNA is TGTGCCAGCACCGATACGGGTGAGCAGTTCTTC. Protein sequence: CASTDTGEQFF.

This clone occurred a few times. The chain combines TRBV20-1 with TRBJ2-1; D gene uncertain. The CDR3 contains 11 residues. With 3 bases removed from V and 7 bases from J, the gap between germline ends came to 7 bases. The germline CDR1 and CDR2 sequences are DFQATT and SNEGSKA (reference sequence). As DNA, the CDR3 is TGCAGTGCTAGGTCACGGAATGAGCAGTTCTTC. It is translated as CSARSRNEQFF.

The V and J genes are TRBV20-1 and TRBJ1-3; the D is unclear. Germline values: CDR1 DFQATT, CDR2 SNEGSKA (reference sequence). CDR3 length: 11 residues. Trimming cost V 5 bases and J 4 bases, with 6 bases left between them. CDR3 sequence: CSAPNGNTIYF. In DNA, the CDR3 is TGCAGTGCTCCAAACGGAAACACCATATATTTT.

V and J are TRBV5-4 and TRBJ2-1, with unresolved D. CDR3 length equals 15 residues. Germline V lookup: CDR1 SGHNT, CDR2 YYREEE (reference sequence). The V end lost 4 bases, the J end lost 0 bases, and 11 bases lay between the germline ends. The CDR3 spells CASSTTLSSYNEQFF. The CDR3 bases are TGTGCCAGCAGCACGACACTTTCCTCCTACAATGAGCAGTTCTTC.

The chain employs TRBV29-1 and TRBJ2-7; no clear D gene. Between the trimmed V and J ends, which lost 5 bases and 2 bases, there was a span of 7 bases. The CDR3 spans 11 residues. Per germline, CDR1 SQVTM and CDR2 ANQGSEA. The CDR3 bases are TGCAGCGTTTCAGGCCCCTACGAGCAGTACTTC. Protein product: CSVSGPYEQYF.

The V and J genes are TRBV11-2 and TRBJ2-2; D unclear. Germline V gene lookup returns CDR1 SGHAT and CDR2 FQNNGV. The CDR3 contains 13 residues. The germline V and J ends were trimmed by 4 bases and 10 bases, with 13 bases remaining between them. Here the CDR3 reads CASSSPRRVELFF. Written as DNA, the CDR3 is TGTGCCAGCAGCTCGCCCCGACGGGTGGAGCTGTTTTTT.

The chain employs TRBV11-2 and TRBJ2-1; 12 nucleotides align to TRBD2. The CDR3 is made up of 16 amino acids. After removal of 3 bases from V and 7 bases from J, the junction contained 7 bases not matched to a gene. CDR1 SGHAT and CDR2 FQNNGV come from the germline V gene. The CDR3 DNA reads as TGTGCCAGCAGCTTCTCGACTAGCGGGAGCTGGAATGAGCAGTTCTTC. Its translation is CASSFSTSGSWNEQFF.

V usage is TRBV28 and J usage is TRBJ2-7; D possibly corresponds to TRBD1 (6 bases). This CDR3 has 14 amino acids. CDR1 MDHEN and CDR2 SYDVKM come from the germline V gene. Trimming cost V 8 bases and J 3 bases, with 17 bases left between them. This CDR3 reads CASQKGGHGYEQYF. The CDR3 region has the DNA TGTGCCAGCCAAAAAGGGGGACACGGCTACGAGCAGTACTTC.

The chain combines TRBV6-1 with TRBJ1-5, with D unclear. Per germline, CDR1 MNHNS and CDR2 SASEGT. Trimming stripped 4 bases from V and 7 bases from J, with 14 bases between. The CDR3 extends over 14 amino acids. The CDR3 region is CASSGVGSGQPQHF. CDR3 nucleotide sequence: TGTGCCAGCAGTGGCGTGGGGTCTGGCCAGCCCCAGCATTTT.

The DNA for the CDR3 is TGTGCCACCAGCAGAGATCCCGTGGGGCCTTGGACCTTC. This encodes CATSRDPVGPWTF. This chain joins TRBV15 and TRBJ1-2, with D perhaps matching TRBD1 (5 bases). CDR3 length: 13 amino acids. V lost 0 bases to trimming and J lost 14 bases, with 16 bases between them. In germline, CDR1 is LNHNV, CDR2 YYDKDF (reference sequence).

The chain uses TRBV6-5 and TRBJ1-2; D is undetermined. There are 13 residues in the CDR3. From germline, CDR1 is MNHEY and CDR2 SVGAGI. Between the trimmed V and J ends, which lost 6 bases and 5 bases, there was a span of 13 bases. The CDR3 nucleotides are TGTGCCAGCAGCCGCGTATACTCTTATGGCTACACCTTC. Amino acids: CASSRVYSYGYTF.